This entry lists 7 T cell receptor beta chains sequenced from one sample in a study of blood T cell repertoires in COVID-19 (TCRdb year 2020). Receptor amplification or capture employed the immunoSEQ multiplex PCR assay. In its TCRdb copy, this immuneACCESS table keeps in-frame sequences only and misses some clones. Where compared with another copy, unresolved V genes explain less than half of these, and the others have no known cause. The sample table contains about 360,000 clones; only one count was recorded for 70% to 90% of them. Together, the top ten hold 1.3% of the sample. Sequencing used PBMCs or T cells enriched from blood (not recorded which). These receptors were collected from a young man who had recovered from COVID-19.

This chain uses TRBV7-3 with TRBJ1-1; the match to TRBD1 covers 7 bases. Trimming took 0 bases from V and 5 from J; bases not matched to a gene: 0. Germline V CDR1 and CDR2: SGHTA, FQGTGA. The CDR3 loop spans 13 amino acids. DNA for the CDR3: TGTGCCAGCAGCTTAACGGACAGGACTGAAGCTTTCTTT. Translation: CASSLTDRTEAFF.

The chain joins TRBV11-2 to TRBJ1-1, with a tentative D call TRBD1 (5 bases). CDR3 size: 11 residues. V lost 4 bases and J 7 bases, leaving 7 bases between the germline ends. CDR1 is SGHAT, CDR2 FQNNGV, per germline. This CDR3 reads CASSSRDEAFF. CDR3 sequence (DNA): TGTGCCAGCAGCTCCAGGGATGAAGCTTTCTTT. The variable domain in full, with the rest retrieved from reference TRBV11-2 and TRBJ1-1, is EAGVAQSPRYKIIEKRQSVAFWCNPISGHATLYWYQQILGQGPKLLIQFQNNGVVDDSQLPKDRFSAERLKGVDSTLKIQPAKLEDSAVYLCASSSRDEAFFGQGTRLTVV.

The chain employs TRBV5-1 and TRBJ2-7, with 7 bases matching TRBD1. The CDR3 length is 12 residues. Per germline, CDR1 SGHRS and CDR2 YFSETQ. Losses at the gene ends were 4 bases for V and 5 bases for J; bases not matched to a gene: 3. CDR3 sequence: CASSPDRDEQYF. CDR3 sequence (DNA): TGCGCCAGCAGCCCAGACAGGGACGAGCAGTACTTC.

The V call is TRBV2, the J call TRBJ2-7; no reliable D call. The germline V gene has CDR1 SNHLY and CDR2 FYNNEI. The CDR3 sequence is 13 residues long. CDR3 nucleotides: TGTGCAACAGCAATCCCCAGTTCCTACGAGCAGTACTTC. Amino acid sequence: CATAIPSSYEQYF.

This clone was found a few times. V usage is TRBV14 and J usage is TRBJ2-5; 10 positions agree with TRBD2. Trimming removed 4 bases from V and 8 bases from J; junction bases left unmatched: 10. Per the germline V gene, CDR1 is SGHDN and CDR2 is FVKESK. The CDR3 is made up of 15 amino acids. CDR3 region: CASSPLAGAPGTQYF. The CDR3 DNA sequence: TGTGCCAGCAGCCCCCTAGCGGGGGCCCCGGGAACCCAGTACTTC.

The J gene is TRBJ1-2, the V gene TRBV5-3, with D possibly matching TRBD1 (6 bases). TRBV5-3 is noted as an ORF with a role that remains uncertain. V was clipped by 0 bases and J by 1 base, with 10 bases between them. The CDR3 extends over 15 amino acids. The CDR3 DNA reads as TGTGCCAGAAGCTTGGAAGGACAGCTTAACTATGGCTACACCTTC. Amino acids: CARSLEGQLNYGYTF.

The rearrangement links TRBV10-2 to TRBJ1-5; 11 bases agree with TRBD1. V shed 5 bases and J 6 bases; nucleotides not matched to a gene: 6. The CDR3 sequence is 15 residues long. CDR1 is WSHSY, CDR2 SAAADI, per germline. The CDR3 here is CASSPGTGGSQPQHF. The CDR3 bases are TGCGCCAGCAGTCCCGGGACAGGGGGAAGTCAGCCCCAGCATTTT.